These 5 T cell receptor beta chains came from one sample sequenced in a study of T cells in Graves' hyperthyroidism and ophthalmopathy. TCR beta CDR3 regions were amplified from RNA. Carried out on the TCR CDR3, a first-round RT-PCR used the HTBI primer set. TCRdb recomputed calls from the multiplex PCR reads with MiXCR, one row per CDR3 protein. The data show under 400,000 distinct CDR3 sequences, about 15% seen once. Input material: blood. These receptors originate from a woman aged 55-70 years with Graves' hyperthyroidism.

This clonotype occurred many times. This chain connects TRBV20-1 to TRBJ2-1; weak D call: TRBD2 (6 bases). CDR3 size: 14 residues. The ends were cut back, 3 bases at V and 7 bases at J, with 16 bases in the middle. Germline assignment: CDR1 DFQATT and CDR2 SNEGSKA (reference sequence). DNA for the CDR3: TGCAGTGCTAGTTCCTCGACTGGGGGGAATGAGCAGTTCTTC. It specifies CSASSSTGGNEQFF.

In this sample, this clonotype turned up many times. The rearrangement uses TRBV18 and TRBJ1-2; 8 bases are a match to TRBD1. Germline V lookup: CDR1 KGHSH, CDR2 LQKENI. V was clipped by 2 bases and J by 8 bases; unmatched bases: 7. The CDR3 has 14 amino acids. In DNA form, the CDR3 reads TGTGCCAGCTCACCAGGGGCAGGGGGCGGCGGCTACACCTTC. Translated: CASSPGAGGGGYTF.

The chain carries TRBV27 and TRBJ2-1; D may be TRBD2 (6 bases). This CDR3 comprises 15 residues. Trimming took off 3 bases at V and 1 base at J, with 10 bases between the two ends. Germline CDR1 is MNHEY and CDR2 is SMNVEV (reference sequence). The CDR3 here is CASSFIGGSYNEQFF. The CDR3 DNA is TGTGCCAGCAGTTTTATCGGGGGATCCTACAATGAGCAGTTCTTC.

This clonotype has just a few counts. CDR3 DNA sequence: TGCAGCGTTATCGGAGGCGGCTCCGATGAGCAGTTCTTC. Translated, it gives CSVIGGGSDEQFF. This chain uses TRBV29-1 with TRBJ2-1, with D maybe TRBD2 (5 bases). Trimming took 5 bases from V and 8 from J, leaving 16 bases between them. CDR3 length: 13 residues. Germline lookup yields CDR1 SQVTM and CDR2 ANQGSEA.

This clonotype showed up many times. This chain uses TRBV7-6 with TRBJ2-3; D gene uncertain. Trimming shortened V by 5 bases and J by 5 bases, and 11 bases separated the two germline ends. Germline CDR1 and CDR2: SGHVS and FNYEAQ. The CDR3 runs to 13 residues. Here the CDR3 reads CASSLRMQDTQYF. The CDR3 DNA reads TGTGCCAGCAGCCTGCGGATGCAAGATACGCAGTATTTT.